This T cell receptor beta chain was recovered during a study of neoadjuvant nivolumab and ipilimumab in lung cancer. CDR1 is SGDLS and CDR2 is YYNGEE in the germline V gene. CDR3 length: 14 amino acids. V was trimmed by 0 bases and J by 3 bases, leaving 7 bases between them. Some clones are missing from TCRdb's copy, which holds only in-frame ones; the method was immunoSEQ multiplex PCR. The sample has tens of thousands of clones; 82% are singletons. General observations from the study: From pretherapy to surgery, tumor richness and clonality rose with dual therapy. TCR richness and clonality were higher in tumors than adjacent uninvolved lung. TCR sequencing covered a small number of samples.

This clone has just a few counts. Its antigen is currently unknown. The source was tumor tissue, collected after neoadjuvant nivolumab, alone or with ipilimumab, at or shortly before surgery. The origin of this receptor is an adult with non-small cell lung cancer. The rearrangement links TRBV9 to TRBJ1-3, with D hard to call. The chain's CDR3 is CASSVGEVGNTIYF. CDR3 nucleotides: TGTGCCAGCAGCGTAGGAGAGGTTGGAAACACCATATATTTT. The variable domain in full, with the rest retrieved from reference TRBV9 and TRBJ1-3, is DSGVTQTPKHLITATGQRVTLRCSPRSGDLSVYWYQQSLDQGLQFLIQYYNGEERAKGNILERFSAQQFPDLHSELNLSSLELGDSALYFCASSVGEVGNTIYFGEGSWLTVV.